This T cell receptor (beta chain) was obtained from a study of T cell responses to AZD1222 COVID-19 vaccine. General study findings and limits: Increases in Spike-specific TCR breadth and depth were seen after two AZD1222 doses.

As for this clone: Antigen: not known.

The protocol was immunoSEQ multiplex PCR, while the TCRdb copy is restricted to in-frame clones and leaves out a portion. There are under 45,000 clones in the sample; 88% occur only once, and under 30% lies in the top ten. The clonotype was recovered from an adult who received the MenACWY meningococcal vaccine as a control. Material: peripheral blood, obtained 28 days after the second dose of the MenACWY control vaccine.

In nucleotides, the CDR3 is TGTGCCAGCAGCTTAGCGAACCTAGCGGGAGGCAGGCAGTTCTTC. Encoded protein: CASSLANLAGGRQFF. The gene calls are TRBV7-2 and TRBJ2-1, with 11 bases identical to TRBD2. Germline V gives CDR1 SGHTA, CDR2 FQGNSA. The CDR3 has 15 amino acids. The V gene end was trimmed by 0 bases and the J gene end by 12 bases; junction bases not matched to a gene: 7.